This TCR beta chain was identified during a study of OX40 agonist ivuxolimab in advanced cancers. TCRdb's copy holds only in-frame clones and misses some; the assay was immunoSEQ multiplex PCR. The table shows some 80,000 clones, with 85% to 90% occurring only once. About this clone itself: Its antigen is unknown.

V was cut by 3 bases and J by 7 bases, with 6 bases left in between. The CDR3 consists of 11 residues. CDR1 and CDR2 (germline): MNHNS, SASEGT. Study-wide results and limits: Clonal expansion from baseline to week 6 occurred in both CD4+ and CD8+ T cells.

The chain joins TRBV6-1 to TRBJ1-2; no firm D call. The sequence derives from an adult with an advanced solid tumor such as melanoma, head and neck, liver or kidney cancer. The sample here was CD4+ or CD8+ T cells sorted from blood, taken in a trial of the OX40 agonist ivuxolimab. The CDR3 DNA reads as TGTGCCAGCAGTGATAGGATTGGCTACACCTTC. This sequence encodes CASSDRIGYTF.